Presented here are 18 T cell receptor beta chains from one specimen sequenced in a study of cytomegalovirus exposure and HLA in healthy donors. Primers for the PCR totalled 60 Vbeta and 13 Jbeta. Assay: immunoSEQ multiplex PCR; the TCRdb copy retains only in-frame clones and omits some. Here the sample spans 45,000 to 70,000 clones, approximately 82% being singletons. The sample taken for sequencing was PBMCs. These receptors were collected from a man in his fifties or sixties in good health and CMV-seronegative.

The chain has TRBV5-1 and TRBJ2-1; TRBD1 matches 7 bases. The length of the CDR3 is 15 residues. CDR1 SGHRS and CDR2 YFSETQ come from the germline V gene. V was clipped by 4 bases and J by 8 bases; unmatched bases: 12. CDR3 nucleotides: TGCGCCAGCAGCCCGGAAGGACAGGCGCACTATGAGCAGTTCTTC. Translated, it gives CASSPEGQAHYEQFF.

The chain employs TRBV28 and TRBJ2-7; D is possibly TRBD1 (5 bases). The germline V gene encodes CDR1 MDHEN and CDR2 SYDVKM. The CDR3 spans 13 residues. The germline V and J ends were trimmed by 5 bases and 3 bases, with 11 bases remaining between them. The CDR3 region has the DNA TGTGCCAGCAGTCCACCCCAGGGCTACGAGCAGTACTTC. Its translation is CASSPPQGYEQYF.

In its sample, this clone was seen a few times. The V and J genes are TRBV9 and TRBJ2-2; TRBD2 matches 8 bases. With 2 bases clipped from V and 0 bases from J, the junction kept 12 bases outside the gene matches. Germline-derived CDR1 and CDR2 are SGDLS and YYNGEE. This CDR3 is built from 19 residues. CDR3 amino acids: CASSVLPGGGTANTGELFF. CDR3 nucleotide sequence: TGTGCCAGCAGCGTCCTCCCTGGCGGGGGGACCGCGAACACCGGGGAGCTGTTTTTT.

The gene calls are TRBV5-3 and TRBJ2-5, with a possible D match to TRBD2 (6 bases). TRBV5-3 falls under the ORF class, with uncertain function. This CDR3 spans 13 amino acids. The germline V and J ends were trimmed by 2 bases and 5 bases, with 10 bases remaining between them. CDR3 nucleotides: TGTGCCAGAAGCTTTACTGGGGGGGAGACCCAGTACTTC. Translating it yields CARSFTGGETQYF.

This clone was picked up a small number of times. The chain is built from TRBV6-6 and TRBJ2-5; 7 bases are shared with TRBD2. After removal of 4 bases from V and 7 bases from J, the junction contained 9 bases not matched to a gene. CDR3 length: 14 residues. Germline assignment: CDR1 MNHNY and CDR2 SVGAGI (reference sequence). The DNA for the CDR3 is TGTGCCAGCAGTTCCAACGGGGGGTTGGGGACCCAGTACTTC. Translated: CASSSNGGLGTQYF.

The rearrangement links TRBV6-1 to TRBJ1-2; D possibly corresponds to TRBD1 (5 bases). In germline, CDR1 is MNHNS, CDR2 SASEGT. There are 16 residues in the CDR3. Trimming removed 2 bases at V and 4 bases at J, with 17 bases between. The DNA for the CDR3 is TGTGCCAGCAGTGAAAGATGGGGCGGGGAGAGCTATGGCTACACCTTC. Residues: CASSERWGGESYGYTF.

The V call is TRBV6-1, the J call TRBJ2-1, with D maybe TRBD2 (7 bases). V shed 0 bases and J shed 6 bases, with 15 bases lying between them. Germline V gene sequence: CDR1 MNHNS, CDR2 SASEGT. There are 16 residues in the CDR3. CDR3 in amino acids: CASSEAFGGAFNEQFF. CDR3 nucleotides: TGTGCCAGCAGTGAAGCGTTTGGGGGGGCCTTCAATGAGCAGTTCTTC.

The chain is built from TRBV9 and TRBJ2-7, with 9 bases matching TRBD1. Trimming took 0 bases from V and 9 from J; bases not matched to a gene: 7. Germline CDR1 SGDLS, CDR2 YYNGEE. This CDR3 region has 14 residues. The CDR3 DNA reads TGTGCCAGCAGCGTAGCGGTGGACAGGGGCGGGCAGTACTTC. Amino acid sequence: CASSVAVDRGGQYF.

The chain links TRBV2 to TRBJ2-3; 11 nucleotides agree with TRBD2. The CDR3 sequence is 16 residues long. The germline V gene encodes CDR1 SNHLY and CDR2 FYNNEI. V dropped 6 bases and J dropped 3; count of bases not matched to a gene: 8. The CDR3, as DNA: TGTGCCAGCAGGACTTTAGCGGGGGGGCCGACAGATACGCAGTATTTT. This translates into CASRTLAGGPTDTQYF.

CDR3 sequence reads: CASSTGQGWNEQYF. The DNA for the CDR3 is TGTGCCAGCAGCACCGGACAGGGGTGGAACGAGCAGTACTTC. This chain links TRBV7-9 with TRBJ2-7, with TRBD1 matching 9 bases. The CDR3 has 14 amino acids. V shed 5 bases, J shed 5 bases, and the junction held 7 bases outside the gene matches. CDR1 and CDR2 (germline): SEHNR, FQNEAQ (reference sequence).

This clone has only a few counts. The V call is TRBV7-9, the J call TRBJ2-7; 8 positions match TRBD1. The J segment lost 1 base and the V segment lost 5 bases, leaving 13 bases of the junction unmatched. The CDR3 is made up of 17 amino acids. Germline V CDR1 and CDR2: SEHNR, FQNEAQ (reference sequence). CDR3: CASSQGTGPSPSYEQYF. The CDR3 nucleotides are TGTGCCAGCAGCCAGGGGACAGGCCCTTCCCCTTCCTACGAGCAGTACTTC.

The gene calls are TRBV18 and TRBJ1-5; tentative D call: TRBD1 (6 bases). With 3 bases removed from V and 2 bases from J, the gap between germline ends came to 11 bases. This CDR3 has 15 amino acids. Germline V gives CDR1 KGHSH, CDR2 LQKENI. CDR3 sequence (DNA): TGTGCCAGCTCACCCCCGGACAGCCGCAATCAGCCCCAGCATTTT. It codes for CASSPPDSRNQPQHF.

This rearrangement joins TRBV7-2 to TRBJ2-7; 9 bases are a match to TRBD1. Trimming cost V 4 bases and J 2 bases; bases outside gene matches: 9. The germline V gene has CDR1 SGHTA and CDR2 FQGNSA. The CDR3 spans 16 residues. CDR3: CASSSRVGDRAYEQYF. DNA for the CDR3: TGTGCCAGCAGCTCCCGAGTGGGGGACAGGGCCTACGAGCAGTACTTC.

J is TRBJ1-5 and V is TRBV28; possibly TRBD1 for D (6 bases). Germline V gives CDR1 MDHEN, CDR2 SYDVKM. There are 16 residues in the CDR3. Deletions cut 2 bases from V and 5 bases from J, with 16 bases between. This CDR3 is CASSLGGLSYDQPQHF. The CDR3 DNA reads as TGTGCCAGCAGTTTAGGGGGCCTTAGTTACGATCAGCCCCAGCATTTT.

The rearrangement links TRBV6-5 to TRBJ1-6; perhaps TRBD1 as D (6 bases). The CDR3 consists of 15 residues. Trimming took 6 bases from V and 8 from J, leaving 17 bases between them. Germline V gives CDR1 MNHEY, CDR2 SVGAGI. The CDR3 loop is CASSRPTGLHSPLHF. CDR3 DNA: TGTGCCAGCAGCCGTCCGACAGGCTTACATTCACCCCTCCACTTT.

This rearrangement joins TRBV7-6 to TRBJ2-7; D remains ambiguous. Deletions cut 5 bases from V and 6 bases from J, with 11 bases between. Per germline, CDR1 SGHVS and CDR2 FNYEAQ. CDR3 size: 12 residues. The chain's CDR3 is CASSITGGEQYF. The CDR3 DNA reads TGTGCCAGCAGCATAACGGGTGGCGAGCAGTACTTC.

This clone was seen more than once but under ten times. J is TRBJ1-5 and V is TRBV19; perhaps TRBD1 as D (5 bases). Germline CDR1 reads LNHDA; CDR2 reads SQIVND (reference sequence). This CDR3 has 13 residues. V was pared by 4 bases and J by 1 base, with 5 bases between. The CDR3 is CASSRQSNQPQHF. The DNA of the CDR3 is TGTGCCAGTAGTAGACAGAGCAATCAGCCCCAGCATTTT.

CDR3 in amino acids: CAWSEFRTGKNIQYF. The CDR3 nucleotides are TGTGCCTGGAGTGAGTTCCGCACGGGGAAAAACATTCAGTACTTC. The J gene is TRBJ2-4, the V gene TRBV30; tentative D call: TRBD2 (5 bases). Germline loops: CDR1 GTSNPN, CDR2 SVGIG (reference sequence). The CDR3 has 15 residues. With 1 base removed from V and 4 bases from J, the gap between germline ends came to 14 bases.